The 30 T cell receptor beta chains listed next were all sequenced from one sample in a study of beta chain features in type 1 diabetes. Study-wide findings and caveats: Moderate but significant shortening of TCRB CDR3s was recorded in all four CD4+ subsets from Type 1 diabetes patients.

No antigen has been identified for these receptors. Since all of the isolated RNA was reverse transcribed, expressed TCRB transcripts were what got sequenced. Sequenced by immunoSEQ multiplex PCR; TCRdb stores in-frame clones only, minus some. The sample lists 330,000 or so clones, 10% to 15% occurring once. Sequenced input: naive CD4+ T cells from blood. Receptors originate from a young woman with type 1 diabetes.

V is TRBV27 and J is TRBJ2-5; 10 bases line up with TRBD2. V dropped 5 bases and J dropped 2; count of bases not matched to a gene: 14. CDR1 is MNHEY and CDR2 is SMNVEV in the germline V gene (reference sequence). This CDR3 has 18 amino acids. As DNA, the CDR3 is TGTGCCAGCAGTCGAGACAGACAGCCGACTAGCGGGCAAGAGACCCAGTACTTC. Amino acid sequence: CASSRDRQPTSGQETQYF.

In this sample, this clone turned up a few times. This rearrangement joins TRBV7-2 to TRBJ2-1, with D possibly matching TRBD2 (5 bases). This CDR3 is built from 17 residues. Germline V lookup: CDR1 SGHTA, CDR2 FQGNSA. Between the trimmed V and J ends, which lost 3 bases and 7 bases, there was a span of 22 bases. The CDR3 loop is CASSFVVGLKGRNEQFF. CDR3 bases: TGTGCCAGCAGCTTTGTGGTCGGACTGAAGGGTCGGAATGAGCAGTTCTTC.

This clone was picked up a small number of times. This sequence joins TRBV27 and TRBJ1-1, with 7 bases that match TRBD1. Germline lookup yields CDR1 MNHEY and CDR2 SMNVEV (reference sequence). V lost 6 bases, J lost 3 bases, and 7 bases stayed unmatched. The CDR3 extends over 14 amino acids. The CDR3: CASSSDRAYTEAFF. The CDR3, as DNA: TGTGCCAGCAGCTCCGACAGGGCTTACACTGAAGCTTTCTTT.

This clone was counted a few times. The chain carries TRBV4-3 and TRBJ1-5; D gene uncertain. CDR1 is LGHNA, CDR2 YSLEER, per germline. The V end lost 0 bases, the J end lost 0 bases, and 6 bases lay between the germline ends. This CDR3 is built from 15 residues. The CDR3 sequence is CASSQDSGSNQPQHF. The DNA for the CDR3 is TGCGCCAGCAGCCAAGATTCGGGTAGCAATCAGCCCCAGCATTTT.

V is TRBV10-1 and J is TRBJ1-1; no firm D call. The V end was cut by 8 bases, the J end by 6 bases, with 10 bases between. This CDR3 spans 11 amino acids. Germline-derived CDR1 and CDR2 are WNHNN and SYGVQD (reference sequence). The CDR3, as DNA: TGCGCCAGCTATCGGACTTCTGAAGCTTTCTTT. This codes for CASYRTSEAFF.

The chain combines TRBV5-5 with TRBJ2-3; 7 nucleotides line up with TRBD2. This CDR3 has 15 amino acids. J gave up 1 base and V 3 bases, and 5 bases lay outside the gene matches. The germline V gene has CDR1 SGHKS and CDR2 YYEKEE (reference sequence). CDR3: CASSWEGYGTDTQYF. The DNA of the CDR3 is TGTGCCAGCAGCTGGGAGGGATATGGCACAGATACGCAGTATTTT.

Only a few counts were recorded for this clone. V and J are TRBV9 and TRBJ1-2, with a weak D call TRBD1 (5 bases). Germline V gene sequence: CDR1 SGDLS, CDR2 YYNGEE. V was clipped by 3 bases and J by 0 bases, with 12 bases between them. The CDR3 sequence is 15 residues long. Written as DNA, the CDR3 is TGTGCCAGCAGCGGGGGCGCCCTTCCTAACTATGGCTACACCTTC. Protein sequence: CASSGGALPNYGYTF.

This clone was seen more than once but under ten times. The CDR3 region is CASSFSSGHYNEQFF. The CDR3 DNA is TGTGCCAGCAGTTTTTCTAGCGGGCACTACAATGAGCAGTTCTTC. The V and J genes are TRBV7-9 and TRBJ2-1; TRBD2 matches at 8 bases. The CDR3 runs to 15 residues. Germline V gene lookup returns CDR1 SEHNR and CDR2 FQNEAQ (reference sequence). After removal of 6 bases from V and 3 bases from J, the junction contained 7 bases not matched to a gene.

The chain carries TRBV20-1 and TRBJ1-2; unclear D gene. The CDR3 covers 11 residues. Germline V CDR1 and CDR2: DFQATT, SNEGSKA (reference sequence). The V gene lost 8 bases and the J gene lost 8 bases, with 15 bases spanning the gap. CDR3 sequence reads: CSMVEGSGYTF. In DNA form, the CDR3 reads TGCAGTATGGTGGAGGGAAGCGGCTACACCTTC.

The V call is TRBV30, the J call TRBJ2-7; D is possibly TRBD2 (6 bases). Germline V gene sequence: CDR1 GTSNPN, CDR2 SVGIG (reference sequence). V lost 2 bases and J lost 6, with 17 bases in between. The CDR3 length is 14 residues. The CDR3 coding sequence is TGTGCCTGGAGTCGTGGCATTTGGGGGGTCGAGCAGTACTTC. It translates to CAWSRGIWGVEQYF.

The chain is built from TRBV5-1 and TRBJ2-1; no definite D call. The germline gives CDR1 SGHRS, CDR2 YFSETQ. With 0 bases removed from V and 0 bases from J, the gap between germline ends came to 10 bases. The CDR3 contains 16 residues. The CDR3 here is CASSLGLQSSYNEQFF. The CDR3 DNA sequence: TGCGCCAGCAGCTTGGGGCTTCAAAGCTCCTACAATGAGCAGTTCTTC.

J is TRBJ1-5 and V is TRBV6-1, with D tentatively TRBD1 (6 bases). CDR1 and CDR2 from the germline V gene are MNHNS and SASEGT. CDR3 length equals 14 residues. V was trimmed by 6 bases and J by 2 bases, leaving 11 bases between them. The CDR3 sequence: CASRNRVGNQPQHF. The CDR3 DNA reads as TGTGCCAGCAGGAACAGGGTAGGCAATCAGCCCCAGCATTTT.

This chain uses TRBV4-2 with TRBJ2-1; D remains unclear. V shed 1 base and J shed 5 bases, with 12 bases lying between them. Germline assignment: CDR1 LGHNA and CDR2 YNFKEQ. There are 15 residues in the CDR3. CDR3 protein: CASSQVSILNNEQFF. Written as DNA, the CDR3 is TGTGCCAGCAGCCAAGTTTCCATACTTAACAATGAGCAGTTCTTC.

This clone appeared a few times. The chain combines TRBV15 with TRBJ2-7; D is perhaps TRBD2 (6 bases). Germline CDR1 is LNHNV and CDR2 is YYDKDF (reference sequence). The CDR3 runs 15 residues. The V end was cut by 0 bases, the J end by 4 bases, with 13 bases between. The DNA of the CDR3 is TGTGCCACCAGCAGAGATGGTTCAGGGAGGTACGAGCAGTACTTC. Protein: CATSRDGSGRYEQYF. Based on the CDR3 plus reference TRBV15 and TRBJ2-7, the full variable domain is DAMVIQNPRYQVTQFGKPVTLSCSQTLNHNVMYWYQQKSSQAPKLLFHYYDKDFNNEADTPDNFQSRRPNTSFCFLDIRSPGLGDTAMYLCATSRDGSGRYEQYFGPGTRLTVT.

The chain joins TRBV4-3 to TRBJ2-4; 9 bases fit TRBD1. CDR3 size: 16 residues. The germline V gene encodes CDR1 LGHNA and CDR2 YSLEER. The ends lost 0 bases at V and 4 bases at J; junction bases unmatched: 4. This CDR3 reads CASSQETGTGKNIQYF. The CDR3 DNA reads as TGCGCCAGCAGCCAAGAGACCGGGACAGGGAAAAACATTCAGTACTTC.

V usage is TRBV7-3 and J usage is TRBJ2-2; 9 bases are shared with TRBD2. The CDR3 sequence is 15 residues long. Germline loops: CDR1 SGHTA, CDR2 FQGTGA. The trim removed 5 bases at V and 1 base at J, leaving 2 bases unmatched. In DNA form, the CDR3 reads TGTGCCAGCAGCAGCGGGGGGATGAACACCGGGGAGCTGTTTTTT. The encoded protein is CASSSGGMNTGELFF.

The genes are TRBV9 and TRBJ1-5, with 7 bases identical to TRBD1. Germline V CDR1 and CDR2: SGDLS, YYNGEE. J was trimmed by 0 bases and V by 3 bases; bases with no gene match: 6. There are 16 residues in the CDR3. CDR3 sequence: CASSAGTAYSNQPQHF. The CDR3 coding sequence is TGTGCCAGCAGCGCTGGGACAGCATATAGCAATCAGCCCCAGCATTTT.

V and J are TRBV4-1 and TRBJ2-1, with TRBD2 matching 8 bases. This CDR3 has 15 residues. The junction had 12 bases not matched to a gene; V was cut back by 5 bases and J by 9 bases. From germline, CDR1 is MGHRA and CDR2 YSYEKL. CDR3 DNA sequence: TGCGCCAGCAGCACACCGGGACTAGAGTACCCTGAGCAGTTCTTC. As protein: CASSTPGLEYPEQFF.

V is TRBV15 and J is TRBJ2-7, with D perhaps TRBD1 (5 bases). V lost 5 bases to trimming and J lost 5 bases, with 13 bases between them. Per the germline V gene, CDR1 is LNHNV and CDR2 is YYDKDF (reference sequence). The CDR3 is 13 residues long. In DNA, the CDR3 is TGTGCCACCAGCGGTCAGGGTATCAACGAGCAGTACTTC. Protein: CATSGQGINEQYF.

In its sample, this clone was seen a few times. The CDR3 loop reads CASSPGQDRRSGANVLTF. DNA of the CDR3: TGTGCCAGCAGCCCTGGACAGGACCGGCGCTCTGGGGCCAACGTCCTGACTTTC. The chain combines TRBV7-9 with TRBJ2-6; 7 bases match TRBD1. The germline gives CDR1 SEHNR, CDR2 FQNEAQ (reference sequence). The CDR3 has 18 residues. V shed 5 bases and J 0 bases; nucleotides not matched to a gene: 10.

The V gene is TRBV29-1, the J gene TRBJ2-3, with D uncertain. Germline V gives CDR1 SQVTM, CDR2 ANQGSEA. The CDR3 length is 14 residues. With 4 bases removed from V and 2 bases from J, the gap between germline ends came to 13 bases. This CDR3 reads CSVVLRIPTDTQYF. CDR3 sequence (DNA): TGCAGCGTTGTATTGAGAATCCCCACAGATACGCAGTATTTT.

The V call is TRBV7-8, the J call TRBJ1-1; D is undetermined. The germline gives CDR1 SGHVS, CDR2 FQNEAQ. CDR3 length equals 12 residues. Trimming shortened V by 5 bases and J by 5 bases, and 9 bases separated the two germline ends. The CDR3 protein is CASSHGGTEAFF. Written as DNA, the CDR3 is TGTGCCAGCAGCCACGGTGGTACTGAAGCTTTCTTT. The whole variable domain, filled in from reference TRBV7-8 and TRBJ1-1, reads GAGVSQSPRYKVAKRGQDVALRCDPISGHVSLFWYQQALGQGPEFLTYFQNEAQLDKSGLPSDRFFAERPEGSVSTLKIQRTQQEDSAVYLCASSHGGTEAFFGQGTRLTVV.

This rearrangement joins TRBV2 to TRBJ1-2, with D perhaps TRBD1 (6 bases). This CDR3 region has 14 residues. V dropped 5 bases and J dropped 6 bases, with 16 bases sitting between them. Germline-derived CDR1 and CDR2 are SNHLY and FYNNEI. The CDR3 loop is CASSLDRSADGYTF. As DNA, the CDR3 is TGTGCCAGCAGTCTCGACAGGTCGGCGGATGGCTACACCTTC.

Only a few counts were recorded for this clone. CDR3 amino acids: CASRPPGQSTDTQYF. The CDR3 DNA sequence: TGTGCCAGCCGACCCCCGGGACAGAGCACAGATACGCAGTATTTT. The chain is built from TRBV18 and TRBJ2-3; 7 bases line up with TRBD1. Germline V gives CDR1 KGHSH, CDR2 LQKENI. Trimming took 8 bases from V and 0 from J; bases not matched to a gene: 8. The CDR3 is 15 residues long.

CDR3 coding DNA: TGTGCCAGCAGCGCCGGGACAGGGAATTTCTACGAGCAGTACTTC. Translated, it gives CASSAGTGNFYEQYF. This rearrangement joins TRBV7-2 to TRBJ2-7, with 9 bases fitting TRBD1. CDR3 size: 15 residues. Germline loops: CDR1 SGHTA, CDR2 FQGNSA. J lost 3 bases, V lost 5 bases, and 8 bases had no gene match.

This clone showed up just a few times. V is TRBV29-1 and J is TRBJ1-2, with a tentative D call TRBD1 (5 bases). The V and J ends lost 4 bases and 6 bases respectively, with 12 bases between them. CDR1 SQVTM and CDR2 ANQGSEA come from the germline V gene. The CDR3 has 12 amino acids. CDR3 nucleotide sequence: TGCAGCGTTGTAGGGGCAAGGGATGGCTACACCTTC. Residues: CSVVGARDGYTF.

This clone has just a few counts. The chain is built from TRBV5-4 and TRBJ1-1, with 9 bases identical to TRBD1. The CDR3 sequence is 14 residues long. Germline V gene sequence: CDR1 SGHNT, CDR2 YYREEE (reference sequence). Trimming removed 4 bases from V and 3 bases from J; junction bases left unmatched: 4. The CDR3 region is CASSTTGGDTEAFF. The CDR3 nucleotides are TGTGCCAGCAGCACGACAGGGGGGGACACTGAAGCTTTCTTT.

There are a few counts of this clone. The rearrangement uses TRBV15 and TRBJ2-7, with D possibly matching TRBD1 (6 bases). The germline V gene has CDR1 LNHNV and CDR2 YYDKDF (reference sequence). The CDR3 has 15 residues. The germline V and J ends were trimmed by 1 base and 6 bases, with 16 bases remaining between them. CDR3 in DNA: TGTGCCACCAGCAGAGTACCAGGGGTTCTCGGCGAGCAGTACTTC. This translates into CATSRVPGVLGEQYF.

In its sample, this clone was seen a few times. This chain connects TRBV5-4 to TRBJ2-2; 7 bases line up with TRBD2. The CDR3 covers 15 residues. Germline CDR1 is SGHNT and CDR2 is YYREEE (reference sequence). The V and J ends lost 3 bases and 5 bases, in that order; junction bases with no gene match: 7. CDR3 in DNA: TGTGCCAGCAGCTCAGCTAGCGGAACTACCGGGGAGCTGTTTTTT. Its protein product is CASSSASGTTGELFF.

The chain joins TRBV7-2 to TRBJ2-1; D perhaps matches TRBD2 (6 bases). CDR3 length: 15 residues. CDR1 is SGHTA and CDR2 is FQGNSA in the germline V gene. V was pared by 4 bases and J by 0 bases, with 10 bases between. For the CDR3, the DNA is TGTGCCAGCAGCTCAAGCGGGCACTCCTACAATGAGCAGTTCTTC. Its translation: CASSSSGHSYNEQFF.